The present TCR beta chain was sequenced within a study of shared clonotypes between healthy human individuals. To note about this clone: Its specificity is not known.

Evenly divided among several immunoSEQ plates was the genomic DNA of each subset. This table comes from immunoSEQ multiplex PCR, and its TCRdb copy is limited to in-frame clones, with some not included. Seen here are 2 million to 3 million clones, over 85% observed once, and the top ten hold approximately 0.36%. Study conclusions and caveats: Depth of sequencing was expected to influence donor clonotype sharing.

Germline V gene lookup returns CDR1 SGHTA and CDR2 FQGNSA. V trimming: 7 bases; J trimming: 2 bases; junction bases outside the gene matches: 10. The CDR3 totals 15 residues. Specimen: naive CD4+ T cells from PBMCs. Stated subset: CD45RA+ positively selected. The clonotype originates from a man younger than 35 in good health. Some clones in this sample may be carry-over from other donors' samples. This rearrangement joins TRBV7-2 to TRBJ1-2; 7 bases agree with TRBD1. The CDR3 DNA reads as TGTGCCAGCACCCTTAGTAGGGGACAGAACTATGGCTACACCTTC. This encodes CASTLSRGQNYGYTF.